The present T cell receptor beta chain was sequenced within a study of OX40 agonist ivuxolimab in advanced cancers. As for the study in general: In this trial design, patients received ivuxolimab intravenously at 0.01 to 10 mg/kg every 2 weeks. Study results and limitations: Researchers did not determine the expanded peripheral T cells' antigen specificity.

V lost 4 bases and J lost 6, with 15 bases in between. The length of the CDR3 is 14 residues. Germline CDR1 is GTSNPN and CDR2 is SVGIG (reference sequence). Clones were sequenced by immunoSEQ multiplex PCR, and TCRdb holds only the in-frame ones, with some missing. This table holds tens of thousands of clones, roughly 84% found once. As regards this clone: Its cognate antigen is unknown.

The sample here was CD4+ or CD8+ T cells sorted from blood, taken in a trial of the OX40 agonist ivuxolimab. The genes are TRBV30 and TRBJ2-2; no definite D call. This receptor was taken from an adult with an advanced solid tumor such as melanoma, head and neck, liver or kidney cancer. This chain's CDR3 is CAWTPPYSPGELFF. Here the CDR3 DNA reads TGTGCCTGGACCCCTCCCTATTCACCCGGGGAGCTGTTTTTT.